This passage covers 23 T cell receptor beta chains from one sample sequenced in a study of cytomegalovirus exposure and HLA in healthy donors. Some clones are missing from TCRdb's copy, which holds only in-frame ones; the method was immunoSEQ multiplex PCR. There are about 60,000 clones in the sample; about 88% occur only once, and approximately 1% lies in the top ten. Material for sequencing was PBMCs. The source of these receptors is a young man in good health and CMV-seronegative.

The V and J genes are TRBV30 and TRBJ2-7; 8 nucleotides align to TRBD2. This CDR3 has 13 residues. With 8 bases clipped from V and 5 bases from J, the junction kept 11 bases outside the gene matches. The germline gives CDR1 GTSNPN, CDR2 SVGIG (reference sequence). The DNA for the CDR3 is TGTGCCGGCGAGACTAGCGAGATCCACGAGCAGTACTTC. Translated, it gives CAGETSEIHEQYF.

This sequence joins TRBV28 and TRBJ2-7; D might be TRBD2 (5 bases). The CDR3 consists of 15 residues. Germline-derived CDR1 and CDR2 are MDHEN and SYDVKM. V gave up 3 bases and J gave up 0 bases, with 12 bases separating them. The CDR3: CASSFSGLASYEQYF. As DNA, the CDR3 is TGTGCCAGCAGTTTCTCTGGACTTGCCTCCTACGAGCAGTACTTC.

In DNA form, the CDR3 reads TGTGCCATCAGTGAGTCGGGACAGGGGTACAATGAGCAGTTCTTC. Protein: CAISESGQGYNEQFF. V and J are TRBV10-3 and TRBJ2-1; 10 bases line up with TRBD1. With 0 bases clipped from V and 4 bases from J, the junction kept 0 bases outside the gene matches. CDR3 size: 15 residues. Germline V gene sequence: CDR1 ENHRY, CDR2 SYGVKD.

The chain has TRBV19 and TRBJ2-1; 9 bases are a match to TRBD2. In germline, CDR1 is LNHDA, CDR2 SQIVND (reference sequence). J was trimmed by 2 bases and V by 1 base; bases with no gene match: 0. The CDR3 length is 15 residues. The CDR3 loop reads CASSIGLAAYNEQFF. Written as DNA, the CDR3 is TGTGCCAGTAGTATAGGACTAGCGGCCTACAATGAGCAGTTCTTC.

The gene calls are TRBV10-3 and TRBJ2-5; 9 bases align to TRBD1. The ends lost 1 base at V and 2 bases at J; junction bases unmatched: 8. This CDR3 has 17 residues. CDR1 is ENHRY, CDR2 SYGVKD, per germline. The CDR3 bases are TGTGCCATCAGTGAGTTGGGACAGGGAGTTGGGCAAGAGACCCAGTACTTC. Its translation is CAISELGQGVGQETQYF.

In DNA, the CDR3 is TGCGCCAGCAGCTTGTCGGAGGGCTCTACAAACATTCAGTACTTC. Its protein is CASSLSEGSTNIQYF. The chain combines TRBV5-1 with TRBJ2-4; D might be TRBD2 (6 bases). The CDR3 is 15 residues long. V lost 1 base to trimming and J lost 6 bases, with 14 bases between them. Germline CDR1 is SGHRS and CDR2 is YFSETQ.

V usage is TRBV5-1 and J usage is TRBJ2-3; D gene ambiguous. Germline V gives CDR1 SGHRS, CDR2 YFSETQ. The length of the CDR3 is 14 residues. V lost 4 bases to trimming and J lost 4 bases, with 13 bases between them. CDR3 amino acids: CASSLPQVSDTQYF. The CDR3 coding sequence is TGCGCCAGCAGCCTGCCTCAGGTATCAGATACGCAGTATTTT.

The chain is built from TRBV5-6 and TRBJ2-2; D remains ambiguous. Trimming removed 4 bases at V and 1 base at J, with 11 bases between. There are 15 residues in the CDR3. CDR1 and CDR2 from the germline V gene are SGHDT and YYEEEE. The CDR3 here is CASSPWALNTGELFF. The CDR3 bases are TGTGCCAGCAGCCCTTGGGCATTGAACACCGGGGAGCTGTTTTTT.

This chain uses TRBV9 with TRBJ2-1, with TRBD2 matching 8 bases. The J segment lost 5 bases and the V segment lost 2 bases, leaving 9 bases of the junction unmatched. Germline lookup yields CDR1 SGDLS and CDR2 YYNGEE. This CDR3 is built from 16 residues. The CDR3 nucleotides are TGTGCCAGCAGCGTTGTCCTAGCGGGTTTTAACAATGAGCAGTTCTTC. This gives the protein CASSVVLAGFNNEQFF.

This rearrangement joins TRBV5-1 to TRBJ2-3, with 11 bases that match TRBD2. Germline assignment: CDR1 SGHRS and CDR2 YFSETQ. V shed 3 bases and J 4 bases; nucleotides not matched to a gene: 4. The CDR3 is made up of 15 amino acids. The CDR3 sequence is CASSSLAGVPDTQYF. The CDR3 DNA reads TGCGCCAGCAGCTCACTAGCGGGAGTACCAGATACGCAGTATTTT.

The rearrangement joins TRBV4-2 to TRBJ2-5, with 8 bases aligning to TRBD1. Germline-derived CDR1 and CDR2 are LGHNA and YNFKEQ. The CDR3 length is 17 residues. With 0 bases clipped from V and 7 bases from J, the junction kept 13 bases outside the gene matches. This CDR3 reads CASSQDHEDRVKGTQYF. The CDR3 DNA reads TGTGCCAGCAGCCAAGATCACGAGGACAGGGTGAAGGGGACCCAGTACTTC.

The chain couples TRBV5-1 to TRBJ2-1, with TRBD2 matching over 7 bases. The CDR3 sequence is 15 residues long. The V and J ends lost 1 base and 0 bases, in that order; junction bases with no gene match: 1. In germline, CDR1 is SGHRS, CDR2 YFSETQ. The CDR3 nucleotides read TGCGCCAGCAGCTTGAGCGGGATCTCCTACAATGAGCAGTTCTTC. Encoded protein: CASSLSGISYNEQFF.

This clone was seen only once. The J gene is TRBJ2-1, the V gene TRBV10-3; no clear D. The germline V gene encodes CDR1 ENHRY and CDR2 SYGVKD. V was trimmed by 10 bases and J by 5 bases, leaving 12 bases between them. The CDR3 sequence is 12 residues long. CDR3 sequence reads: CATLGSDNEQFF. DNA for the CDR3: TGTGCCACTTTAGGAAGCGACAATGAGCAGTTCTTC.

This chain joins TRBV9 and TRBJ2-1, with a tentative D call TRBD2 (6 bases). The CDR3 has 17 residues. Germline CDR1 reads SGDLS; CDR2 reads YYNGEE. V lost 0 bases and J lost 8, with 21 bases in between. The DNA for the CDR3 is TGTGCCAGCAGCGTAGAAGGGAATGGGGGGATGATGGATGAGCAGTTCTTC. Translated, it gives CASSVEGNGGMMDEQFF.

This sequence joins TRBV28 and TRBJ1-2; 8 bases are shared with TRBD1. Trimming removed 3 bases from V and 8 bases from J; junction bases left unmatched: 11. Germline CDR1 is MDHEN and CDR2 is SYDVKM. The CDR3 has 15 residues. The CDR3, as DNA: TGTGCCAGCAGTTTCCCCTGGGCAGGGGGCTCGGGCTACACCTTC. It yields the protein CASSFPWAGGSGYTF.

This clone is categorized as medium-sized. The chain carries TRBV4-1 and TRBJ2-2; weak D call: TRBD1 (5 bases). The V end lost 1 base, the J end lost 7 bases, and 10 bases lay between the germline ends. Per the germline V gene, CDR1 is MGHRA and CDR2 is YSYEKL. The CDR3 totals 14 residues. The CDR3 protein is CASSQALTGGELFF. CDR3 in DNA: TGCGCCAGCAGCCAAGCGTTAACAGGCGGGGAGCTGTTTTTT.

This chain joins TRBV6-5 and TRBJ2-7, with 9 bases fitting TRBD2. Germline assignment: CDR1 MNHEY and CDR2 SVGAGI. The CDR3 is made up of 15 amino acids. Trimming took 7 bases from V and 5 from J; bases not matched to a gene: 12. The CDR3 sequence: CASKKGIAGDHEQYF. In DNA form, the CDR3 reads TGTGCCAGCAAAAAGGGAATAGCGGGAGACCACGAGCAGTACTTC.

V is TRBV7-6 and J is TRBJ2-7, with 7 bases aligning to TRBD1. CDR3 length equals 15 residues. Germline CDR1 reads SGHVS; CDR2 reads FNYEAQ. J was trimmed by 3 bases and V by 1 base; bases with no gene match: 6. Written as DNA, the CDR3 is TGTGCCAGCAGCTTAGAACAGGGGCCCTACTACGAGCAGTACTTC. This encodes CASSLEQGPYYEQYF.

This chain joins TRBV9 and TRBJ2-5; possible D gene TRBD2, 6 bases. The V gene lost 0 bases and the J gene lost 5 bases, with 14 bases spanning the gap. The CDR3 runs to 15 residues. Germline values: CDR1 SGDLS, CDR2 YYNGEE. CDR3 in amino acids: CASSVDGGLWETQYF. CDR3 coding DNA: TGTGCCAGCAGCGTAGATGGGGGGTTGTGGGAGACCCAGTACTTC.

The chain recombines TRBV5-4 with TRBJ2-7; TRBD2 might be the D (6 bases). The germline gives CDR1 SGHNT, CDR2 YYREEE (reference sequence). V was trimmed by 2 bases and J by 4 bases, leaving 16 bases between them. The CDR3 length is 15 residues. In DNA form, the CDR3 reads TGTGCCAGCAGCTTCGGGACTCCGGGGCTTTACGAGCAGTACTTC. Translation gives CASSFGTPGLYEQYF.

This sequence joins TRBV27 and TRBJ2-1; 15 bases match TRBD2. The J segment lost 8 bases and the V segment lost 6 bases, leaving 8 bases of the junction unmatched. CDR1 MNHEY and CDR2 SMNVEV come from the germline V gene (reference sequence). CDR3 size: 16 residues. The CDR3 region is CASSSPGTSGRYEQFF. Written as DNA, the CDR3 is TGTGCCAGCAGCTCCCCCGGGACTAGCGGGAGGTATGAGCAGTTCTTC.

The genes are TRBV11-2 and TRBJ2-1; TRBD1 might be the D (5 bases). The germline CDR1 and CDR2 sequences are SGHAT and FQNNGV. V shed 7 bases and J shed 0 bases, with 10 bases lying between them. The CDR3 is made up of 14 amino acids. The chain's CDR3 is CASTSTASYNEQFF. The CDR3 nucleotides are TGTGCCAGCACGTCGACAGCCTCCTACAATGAGCAGTTCTTC.

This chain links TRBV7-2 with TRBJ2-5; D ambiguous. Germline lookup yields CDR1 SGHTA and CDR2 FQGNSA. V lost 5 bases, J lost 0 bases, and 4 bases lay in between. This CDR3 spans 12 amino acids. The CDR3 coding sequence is TGTGCCAGCAGCCGGTACCAAGAGACCCAGTACTTC. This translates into CASSRYQETQYF.